Included here is one TCR beta chain sequence, with context. Its recognized antigen is unknown. Base qualities are not recorded, but no much larger clone differs from it by a single base. TCRbeta CDR3 regions were amplified from genomic DNA using the immunoSEQ Assay, a bias-controlled multiplex PCR. Concerning the study's data processing: Within the assay, amplification of reference gene primers was used to estimate how many nucleated cells each sample contained. To quantify the absolute abundance of each unique TCRbeta CDR3 rearrangement, sequence reads were collapsed and filtered. Productive Simpson clonality was computed per sample as the square root of Simpson's diversity index over productive rearrangements. Entries here come from immuneACCESS through TCRdb and include only in-frame sequences with V and J called. Some clones fail to appear in such tables; in the studies checked, an unresolved V gene covers under half of the shortfall, and the cause of the remainder is unknown. The DNA was the basis for D and trimming; V, J and clone size are from that table. In all, the sample holds around 150,000 clones, and 84% of those were seen once. The ten most abundant clones make up 8.5% to 9% of the sample.

One collaborating source in Seattle enrolled patients during active infection and followed them longitudinally through the course of disease. Whole blood was collected in K2EDTA tubes by collaborating institutions according to the institutions' own protocols. For TCRbeta analysis, collaborator samples were shipped as frozen whole blood, as isolated PBMCs, or as DNA extracted from either sample type. The sample belongs to a study of blood T cell repertoires in COVID-19 (dated by TCRdb to 2020 to 2022). About the full investigation: The collaborator samples originated in the United States, Italy and Spain and spanned the acute and convalescent phases of COVID-19. The repertoires were made available in a free public database intended to serve as a resource for research on the immune response to SARS-CoV-2. Where available, HLA class I and class II types were taken from metadata supplied by the sample provider and were not determined by assay-based typing. The material from the prospective study consisted of cDNA or gDNA derived from T cells, B-cell-depleted T cells, or PBMCs. The samples were drawn from two sources: the first 160 participants of the ongoing ImmuneRACE study, and over 1,000 subjects contributed by 6 global collaborators. Sample metadata almost always included a de-identified subject ID, COVID-19 status, age in years and sex. The dataset comprised deeply sampled blood TCRbeta repertoires from subjects exposed to, actively infected with, or recovered from COVID-19. Broad study findings and their caveats: How much clinical and demographic metadata was included differed by source and by participant, and the metadata was provided uncurated.

The sample was peripheral blood. The TCR originated in a man under 40 with COVID-19, enrolled during active disease.

The DNA reads as follows: TGTGCCAGTAGTATAGGGGCAGGCCCAGATACGCAGTATTTT. This sequence encodes CASSIGAGPDTQYF. The rearrangement joined TRBV19 to TRBJ2-3, with the identity of the D gene unclear. Trimming at the junction amounts to 1 base on V and 4 bases on J, and the germline ends lie 9 bases apart. From the cysteine up to the phenylalanine, the CDR3 has a length of 14 residues. Only CDR3 DNA is held: 42 bases, read in frame from base 1. The germline V gene (reference sequence) sets CDR1 to LNHDA and CDR2 to SQIVND.